Following are 32 T cell receptor beta chains from one sample sequenced in a study of T cells of healthy individuals. TCRdb re-called the 5' RACE reads with MiXCR, one entry per CDR3 protein. The sample includes under 70,000 distinct CDR3 sequences, roughly 15% of them seen just once. Every receptor here comes from a human donor in good health.

This clonotype was detected many times. The genes are TRBV30 and TRBJ1-1, with D hard to call. Trimming shortened V by 0 bases and J by 8 bases, and 13 bases separated the two germline ends. CDR1 is GTSNPN and CDR2 is SVGIG in the germline V gene (reference sequence). The CDR3 consists of 13 residues. CDR3 protein: CAWSVPGLEEAFF. Written as DNA, the CDR3 is TGTGCCTGGAGTGTACCGGGGTTAGAAGAAGCTTTCTTT.

This clonotype was picked up many times. J is TRBJ2-3 and V is TRBV5-8; 7 bases line up with TRBD2. The CDR3 has 14 residues. With 4 bases clipped from V and 6 bases from J, the junction kept 8 bases outside the gene matches. CDR1 is SGHTS and CDR2 is YDEGEE in the germline V gene. The CDR3 region has the DNA TGTGCCAGCAGCCCACAGCGGGGTGGGGATACGCAGTATTTT. Amino acid sequence: CASSPQRGGDTQYF.

This clonotype was counted ten times or more. In DNA form, the CDR3 reads TGTGCCTGGAGCGGGGTTGGGGGAGGCAACACTGAAGCTTTCTTT. It translates to CAWSGVGGGNTEAFF. This chain joins TRBV30 and TRBJ1-1; D may be TRBD1 (5 bases). V was cut by 3 bases and J by 2 bases, with 16 bases left in between. CDR3 length: 15 amino acids. CDR1 is GTSNPN and CDR2 is SVGIG in the germline V gene (reference sequence). Together with reference TRBV30 and TRBJ1-1, the CDR3 gives the full variable domain: SQTIHQWPATLVQPVGSPLSLECTVEGTSNPNLYWYRQAAGRGLQLLFYSVGIGQISSEVPQNLSASRPQDRQFILSSKKLLLSDSGFYLCAWSGVGGGNTEAFFGQGTRLTVV.

The table lists this clonotype with many counts. The rearrangement joins TRBV6-5 to TRBJ1-3, with D possibly matching TRBD1 (6 bases). Trimming pared 8 bases from V and 2 bases from J, leaving 13 bases between. The CDR3 length is 14 residues. CDR1 MNHEY and CDR2 SVGAGI come from the germline V gene. CDR3 loop: CASCLRGPGNTIYF. The CDR3 DNA is TGTGCCAGCTGCCTCCGGGGGCCTGGAAACACCATATATTTT.

This clonotype came up many times. The chain joins TRBV19 to TRBJ1-5; tentative D call: TRBD1 (6 bases). This CDR3 spans 15 amino acids. Germline V lookup: CDR1 LNHDA, CDR2 SQIVND (reference sequence). Trimming left V 2 bases short and J 5 bases short, with 13 bases between. CDR3 sequence reads: CASSIRGSADQPQHF. Here the CDR3 DNA reads TGTGCCAGTAGTATAAGGGGGAGTGCGGATCAGCCCCAGCATTTT.

This clonotype was observed a handful of times. The chain employs TRBV20-1 and TRBJ2-7, with 10 positions matching TRBD2. Germline V gene data show CDR1 as DFQATT and CDR2 as SNEGSKA (reference sequence). The CDR3 totals 15 residues. The trim removed 3 bases at V and 4 bases at J, leaving 9 bases unmatched. The DNA for the CDR3 is TGCAGTGCTAGGGACATAAGCGGGAGGGTGTACGAGCAGTACTTC. This encodes CSARDISGRVYEQYF.

The chain employs TRBV7-9 and TRBJ1-4, with 9 nucleotides matching TRBD1. Germline V lookup: CDR1 SEHNR, CDR2 FQNEAQ (reference sequence). Trimming took 8 bases from V and 8 from J; bases not matched to a gene: 9. The CDR3 is 14 residues long. CDR3 sequence reads: CASSRDRDREKLFF. The CDR3 DNA reads TGTGCCAGCTCCCGGGACAGGGACCGGGAAAAACTGTTTTTT.

There are many counts of this clonotype. The chain couples TRBV19 to TRBJ1-2; no clear D gene. The CDR3 spans 13 residues. Germline lookup yields CDR1 LNHDA and CDR2 SQIVND (reference sequence). Trimming took off 4 bases at V and 7 bases at J, with 13 bases between the two ends. CDR3 residues: CASSKDSSVGYTF. The CDR3 nucleotides read TGTGCCAGTAGTAAGGATTCGTCGGTTGGCTACACCTTC. The whole variable domain, remainder taken from reference TRBV19 and TRBJ1-2, is DGGITQSPKYLFRKEGQNVTLSCEQNLNHDAMYWYRQDPGQGLRLIYYSQIVNDFQKGDIAEGYSVSREKKESFPLTVTSAQKNPTAFYLCASSKDSSVGYTFGSGTRLTVV.

This clonotype was recorded many times. Germline is not matched at one junction end, which may reflect a read error. V is TRBV12-5 and J is TRBJ2-4; D not certain. This CDR3 contains 11 residues. CDR1 is LGHNT and CDR2 is FRNRAP in the germline V gene. The CDR3 nucleotides are TGTGCTAGTGGTTTGGACACGGTTTTGAACTTC. Its translation is CASGLDTVLNF.

In this sample, this clonotype turned up many times. The chain combines TRBV4-1 with TRBJ2-1; D is uncertain. Germline CDR1 and CDR2: MGHRA and YSYEKL. The CDR3 has 14 amino acids. Between the trimmed V and J ends, which lost 4 bases and 7 bases, there was a span of 14 bases. The CDR3 sequence is CASSRGVGTNEQFF. The CDR3 region has the DNA TGCGCCAGCAGCCGCGGAGTCGGCACGAATGAGCAGTTCTTC.

J is TRBJ2-3 and V is TRBV9, with 7 bases fitting TRBD2. Looked up from germline, CDR1 is SGDLS and CDR2 is YYNGEE. V gave up 4 bases and J gave up 6 bases; unmatched junction bases: 8. The CDR3 covers 14 residues. The CDR3 nucleotides are TGTGCCAGCAGCTCTAGCGGTACCTGGGATACGCAGTATTTT. Its translation is CASSSSGTWDTQYF.

This clonotype was seen a few times. V gene TRBV20-1 combines with J gene TRBJ2-2; 8 bases match TRBD2. CDR1 DFQATT and CDR2 SNEGSKA come from the germline V gene (reference sequence). This CDR3 has 16 residues. The V segment lost 6 bases and the J segment 4 bases; nucleotides outside the gene matches: 13. The CDR3 DNA reads as TGCAGTGCATCAGGGCCGGGACTAGGAGGCACCGGGGAGCTGTTTTTT. It specifies CSASGPGLGGTGELFF.

This clonotype was found many times. The CDR3 is CASSYRDRDFQPQHF. The CDR3 bases are TGTGCCAGCAGCTACAGGGACAGGGATTTTCAGCCCCAGCATTTT. This chain uses TRBV7-8 with TRBJ1-5, with 9 bases aligning to TRBD1. The CDR3 runs 15 residues. Per the germline V gene, CDR1 is SGHVS and CDR2 is FQNEAQ. Germline trimming cut 4 bases from V and 6 bases from J; bases unmatched to any gene: 7.

The table lists this clonotype with many counts. The chain is built from TRBV5-1 and TRBJ2-3; possibly TRBD1 for D (6 bases). Between the trimmed V and J ends, which lost 3 bases and 13 bases, there was a span of 18 bases. CDR3 size: 13 residues. CDR1 is SGHRS and CDR2 is YFSETQ in the germline V gene. CDR3 amino acids: CASSSTGTSMKYF. The CDR3 coding sequence is TGCGCCAGCAGCTCAACCGGGACATCAATGAAGTATTTT.

This clonotype was observed a handful of times. The DNA for the CDR3 is TGTGCCAGCAGCTTACAGCTAGAGACCCAGTACTTC. Protein product: CASSLQLETQYF. The chain couples TRBV7-9 to TRBJ2-5, with D hard to call. Germline CDR1 SEHNR, CDR2 FQNEAQ (reference sequence). The CDR3 has 12 residues. V shed 2 bases and J shed 4 bases, with 5 bases lying between them. Full variable domain (remainder filled in from reference TRBV7-9 and TRBJ2-5): DTGVSQNPRHKITKRGQNVTFRCDPISEHNRLYWYRQTLGQGPEFLTYFQNEAQLEKSRLLSDRFSAERPKGSFSTLEIQRTEQGDSAMYLCASSLQLETQYFGPGTRLLVL.

The J gene is TRBJ1-2, the V gene TRBV7-9, with a weak D call TRBD1 (6 bases). CDR1 and CDR2 from the germline V gene are SEHNR and FQNEAQ (reference sequence). The ends were cut back, 3 bases at V and 3 bases at J, with 11 bases in the middle. The CDR3 has 14 amino acids. The CDR3 spells CASSLLQGDYGYTF. The DNA for the CDR3 is TGTGCCAGCAGCTTGCTACAGGGTGACTATGGCTACACCTTC.

The gene calls are TRBV19 and TRBJ2-7; 10 bases match TRBD1. Trimming took 5 bases from V and 3 from J; bases not matched to a gene: 1. This CDR3 is built from 13 residues. Germline assignment: CDR1 LNHDA and CDR2 SQIVND (reference sequence). The CDR3 here is CASSRDRGYEQYF. CDR3 DNA: TGTGCCAGTAGTCGGGACAGGGGCTACGAGCAGTACTTC.

The chain combines TRBV30 with TRBJ2-5; TRBD2 aligns across 8 bases. V lost 4 bases, J lost 5 bases, and 12 bases stayed unmatched. The germline V gene has CDR1 GTSNPN and CDR2 SVGIG (reference sequence). The CDR3 extends over 15 amino acids. The CDR3 region is CAWNGGTSPPETQYF. CDR3 nucleotide sequence: TGTGCCTGGAATGGGGGGACTAGTCCACCGGAGACCCAGTACTTC. The full variable domain, in which reference TRBV30 and TRBJ2-5 provide the parts outside the CDR3, is SQTIHQWPATLVQPVGSPLSLECTVEGTSNPNLYWYRQAAGRGLQLLFYSVGIGQISSEVPQNLSASRPQDRQFILSSKKLLLSDSGFYLCAWNGGTSPPETQYFGPGTRLLVL.

This clonotype was seen many times. The CDR3 nucleotides are TGTGCCAGCAGTTTATCGCGGGGGGGAACCTACGAGCAGTACTTC. Translating gives CASSLSRGGTYEQYF. V and J are TRBV27 and TRBJ2-7, with 9 nucleotides matching TRBD2. Germline V gene sequence: CDR1 MNHEY, CDR2 SMNVEV (reference sequence). The trim removed 0 bases at V and 2 bases at J, leaving 2 bases unmatched. The CDR3 length is 15 residues.

This sequence joins TRBV20-1 and TRBJ2-7; D unresolved. Germline CDR1 DFQATT, CDR2 SNEGSKA (reference sequence). This CDR3 is 14 amino acids long. V gave up 1 base and J gave up 0 bases, with 10 bases separating them. The CDR3 loop reads CSARGGPGSYEQYF. CDR3 DNA: TGCAGTGCTAGAGGTGGGCCCGGCTCCTACGAGCAGTACTTC.

Many counts were recorded for this clonotype. V and J are TRBV19 and TRBJ2-5, with D tentatively TRBD2 (6 bases). Germline V gene sequence: CDR1 LNHDA, CDR2 SQIVND (reference sequence). The V end was cut by 10 bases, the J end by 5 bases, with 17 bases between. The CDR3 is 13 residues long. CDR3 residues: CATRDSSRETQYF. Here the CDR3 DNA reads TGTGCCACCAGGGACTCCTCGAGGGAGACCCAGTACTTC.

The rearrangement uses TRBV2 and TRBJ2-1; D is undetermined. Trimming took off 2 bases at V and 0 bases at J, with 5 bases between the two ends. The CDR3 is made up of 14 amino acids. CDR1 and CDR2 from the germline V gene are SNHLY and FYNNEI. The CDR3 nucleotides are TGTGCCAGCAGTGAAAGGAGCTCCTACAATGAGCAGTTCTTC. Translation: CASSERSSYNEQFF.

This clonotype was detected only a few times. The chain recombines TRBV10-3 with TRBJ2-7; no clear D gene. The V end was cut by 3 bases, the J end by 3 bases, with 15 bases between. CDR3 length: 15 residues. The germline V gene has CDR1 ENHRY and CDR2 SYGVKD. The CDR3 sequence is CAISDSDGRNYEQYF. Written as DNA, the CDR3 is TGTGCCATCAGTGATTCGGACGGACGAAACTACGAGCAGTACTTC.

The chain uses TRBV12-5 and TRBJ1-1; D gene unclear. CDR1 LGHNT and CDR2 FRNRAP come from the germline V gene. CDR3 length: 13 residues. Trimming stripped 5 bases from V and 0 bases from J, with 7 bases between. CDR3 amino acids: CASGLELNTEAFF. In DNA, the CDR3 is TGTGCTAGTGGTCTGGAGTTGAACACTGAAGCTTTCTTT.

This clonotype has ten or more counts. The chain employs TRBV29-1 and TRBJ1-2; 7 nucleotides agree with TRBD1. J was trimmed by 4 bases and V by 6 bases; bases with no gene match: 5. The germline CDR1 and CDR2 sequences are SQVTM and ANQGSEA. This CDR3 has 12 residues. The CDR3 DNA reads TGCAGCGTCGGCAGGGGGGCCTATGGCTACACCTTC. It specifies CSVGRGAYGYTF.

The rearrangement links TRBV27 to TRBJ2-3; D call uncertain. Germline CDR1 reads MNHEY; CDR2 reads SMNVEV (reference sequence). V was clipped by 5 bases and J by 6 bases, with 15 bases between them. This CDR3 contains 14 residues. The CDR3 loop reads CASSPLEDLDTQYF. The CDR3 DNA sequence: TGTGCCAGCAGTCCCCTTGAAGACTTGGATACGCAGTATTTT.

In its sample, this clonotype ranks as medium-sized. V and J are TRBV20-1 and TRBJ2-7, with a weak D call TRBD2 (6 bases). V was clipped by 6 bases and J by 5 bases, with 20 bases between them. Germline CDR1 reads DFQATT; CDR2 reads SNEGSKA (reference sequence). There are 14 residues in the CDR3. The CDR3 loop is CSAATGLLSDEQYF. In DNA form, the CDR3 reads TGCAGTGCGGCTACGGGACTCCTGAGCGACGAGCAGTACTTC.

The chain has TRBV7-3 and TRBJ2-3, with D possibly matching TRBD2 (6 bases). This CDR3 region has 15 residues. The V end was cut by 3 bases, the J end by 6 bases, with 16 bases between. CDR1 and CDR2 (germline): SGHTA, FQGTGA. The CDR3 DNA is TGTGCCAGCAGCTTCGGGGCGGGGAGGTGGGATACGCAGTATTTT. Its translation: CASSFGAGRWDTQYF.

On this clonotype: Given a much more abundant clone one base away, this may be a read error. The CDR3 ends on some other residue instead of the conserved phenylalanine or tryptophan, so this is likely a read error. The chain recombines TRBV29-1 with TRBJ2-1; TRBD2 matches 10 bases. From germline, CDR1 is SQVTM and CDR2 ANQGSEA. V gave up 3 bases and J gave up 9 bases; unmatched junction bases: 8. The CDR3 extends over 14 amino acids. The CDR3 spells CSVEPSGSSSEQFL. In DNA form, the CDR3 reads TGCAGCGTTGAGCCTAGCGGGAGTTCGAGTGAGCAGTTCTTA.

This clonotype showed up many times. The chain employs TRBV10-3 and TRBJ2-1; perhaps TRBD1 as D (5 bases). Germline V gene lookup returns CDR1 ENHRY and CDR2 SYGVKD. There are 12 residues in the CDR3. Trimming stripped 6 bases from V and 5 bases from J, with 8 bases between. DNA of the CDR3: TGTGCCATCAGGGACACAGACAATGAGCAGTTCTTC. Protein: CAIRDTDNEQFF.

This clonotype came up many times. This CDR3 reads CATAPRTGHLITTYNEQFF. The CDR3 nucleotides are TGTGCCACCGCCCCCCGGACAGGGCACCTTATAACTACCTACAATGAGCAGTTCTTC. The chain combines TRBV24-1 with TRBJ2-1; 8 bases are a match to TRBD1. Germline assignment: CDR1 KGHDR and CDR2 SFDVKD. Unmatched junction bases numbered 20, after V lost 9 bases and J lost 2 bases. The CDR3 covers 19 residues.

The chain combines TRBV12-3 or TRBV12-4 with TRBJ2-4; D unclear. This CDR3 is 14 amino acids long. Trimming cost V 2 bases and J 4 bases, with 9 bases left between them. The CDR3 spells CASSLLTEKNIQYF. The DNA of the CDR3 is TGTGCCAGCAGTTTATTGACGGAAAAAAACATTCAGTACTTC.